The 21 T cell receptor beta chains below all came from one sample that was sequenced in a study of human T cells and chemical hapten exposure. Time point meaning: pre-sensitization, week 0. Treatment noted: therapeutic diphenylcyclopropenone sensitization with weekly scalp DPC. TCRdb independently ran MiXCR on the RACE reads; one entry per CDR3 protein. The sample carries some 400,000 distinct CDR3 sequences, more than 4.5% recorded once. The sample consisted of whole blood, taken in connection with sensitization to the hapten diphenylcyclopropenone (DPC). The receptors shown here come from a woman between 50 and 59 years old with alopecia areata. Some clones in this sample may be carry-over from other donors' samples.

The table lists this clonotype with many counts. Here the CDR3 reads CSVEDNREGINYGYTF. CDR3 DNA sequence: TGCAGCGTTGAAGATAATAGGGAGGGCATAAACTATGGCTACACCTTC. The chain carries TRBV29-1 and TRBJ1-2, with D uncertain. The V gene's germline CDR1 is SQVTM and CDR2 ANQGSEA. This CDR3 has 16 amino acids. V lost 0 bases and J 2 bases, leaving 16 bases between the germline ends.

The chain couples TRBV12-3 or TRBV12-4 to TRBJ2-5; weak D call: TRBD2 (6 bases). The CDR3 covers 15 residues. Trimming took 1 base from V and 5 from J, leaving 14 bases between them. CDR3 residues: CASSLGLVSSETQYF. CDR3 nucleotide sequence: TGTGCCAGCAGTTTAGGACTAGTAAGCTCGGAGACCCAGTACTTC.

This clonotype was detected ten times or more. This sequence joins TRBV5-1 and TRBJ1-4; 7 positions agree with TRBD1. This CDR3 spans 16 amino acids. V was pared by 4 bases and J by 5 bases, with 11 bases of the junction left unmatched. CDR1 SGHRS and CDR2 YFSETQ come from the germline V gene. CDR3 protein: CASSQLPGTENEKLFF. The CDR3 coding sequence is TGCGCCAGCAGCCAACTTCCCGGGACAGAAAATGAAAAACTGTTTTTT.

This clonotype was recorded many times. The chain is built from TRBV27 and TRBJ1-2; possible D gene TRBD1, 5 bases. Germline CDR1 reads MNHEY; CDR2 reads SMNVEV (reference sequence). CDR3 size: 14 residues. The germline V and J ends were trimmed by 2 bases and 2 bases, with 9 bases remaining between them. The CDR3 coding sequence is TGTGCCAGCAGTTTAACGGGGGGGAACTATGGCTACACCTTC. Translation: CASSLTGGNYGYTF.

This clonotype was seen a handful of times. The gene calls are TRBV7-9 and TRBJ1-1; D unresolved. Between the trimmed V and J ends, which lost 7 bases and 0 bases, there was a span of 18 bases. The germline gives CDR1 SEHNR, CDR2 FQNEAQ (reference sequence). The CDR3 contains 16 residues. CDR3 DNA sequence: TGTGCCAGCACGACGAGCGACCTACCCATGAACACTGAAGCTTTCTTT. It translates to CASTTSDLPMNTEAFF.

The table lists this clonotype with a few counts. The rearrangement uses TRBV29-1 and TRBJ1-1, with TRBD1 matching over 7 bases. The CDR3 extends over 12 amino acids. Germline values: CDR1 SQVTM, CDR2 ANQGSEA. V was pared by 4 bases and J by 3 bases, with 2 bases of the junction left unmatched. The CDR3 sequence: CSVVGQDTEAFF. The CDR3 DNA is TGCAGCGTTGTTGGACAGGACACTGAAGCTTTCTTT.

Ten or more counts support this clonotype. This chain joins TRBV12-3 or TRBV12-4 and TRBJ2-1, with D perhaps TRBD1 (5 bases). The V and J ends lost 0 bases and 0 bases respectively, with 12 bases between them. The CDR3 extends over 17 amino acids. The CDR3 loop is CASSLAVGQSSYNEQFF. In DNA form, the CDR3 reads TGTGCCAGCAGTTTAGCTGTGGGGCAGAGCTCCTACAATGAGCAGTTCTTC.

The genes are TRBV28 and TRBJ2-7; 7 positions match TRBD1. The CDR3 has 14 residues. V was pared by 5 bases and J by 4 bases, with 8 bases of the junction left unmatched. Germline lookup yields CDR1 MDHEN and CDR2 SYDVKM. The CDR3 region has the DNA TGTGCCAGCAGTCTTACAGGGGTTCTTTACGAGCAGTACTTC. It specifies CASSLTGVLYEQYF. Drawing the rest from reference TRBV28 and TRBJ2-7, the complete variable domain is DVKVTQSSRYLVKRTGEKVFLECVQDMDHENMFWYRQDPGLGLRLIYFSYDVKMKEKGDIPEGYSVSREKKERFSLILESASTNQTSMYLCASSLTGVLYEQYFGPGTRLTVT.

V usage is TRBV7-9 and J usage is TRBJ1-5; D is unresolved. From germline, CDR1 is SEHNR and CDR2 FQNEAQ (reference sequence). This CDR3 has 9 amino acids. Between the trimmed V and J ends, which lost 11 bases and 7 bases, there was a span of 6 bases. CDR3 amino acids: CARRQPQHF. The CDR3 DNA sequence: TGTGCCCGAAGACAGCCCCAGCATTTT.

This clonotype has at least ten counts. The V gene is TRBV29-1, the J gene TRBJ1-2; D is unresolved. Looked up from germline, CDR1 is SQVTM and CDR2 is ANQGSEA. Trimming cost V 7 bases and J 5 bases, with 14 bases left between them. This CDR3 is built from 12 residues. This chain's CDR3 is CSDASVVYGYTF. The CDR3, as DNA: TGCAGCGACGCCTCAGTAGTTTATGGCTACACCTTC.

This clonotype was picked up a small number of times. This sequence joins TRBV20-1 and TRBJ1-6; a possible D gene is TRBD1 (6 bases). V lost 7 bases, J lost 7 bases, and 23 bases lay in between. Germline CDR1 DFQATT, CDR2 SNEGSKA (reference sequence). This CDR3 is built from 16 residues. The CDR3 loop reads CSVSTFARGGNSPLHF. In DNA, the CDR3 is TGCAGTGTTTCCACCTTCGCCAGGGGTGGAAATTCACCCCTCCACTTT.

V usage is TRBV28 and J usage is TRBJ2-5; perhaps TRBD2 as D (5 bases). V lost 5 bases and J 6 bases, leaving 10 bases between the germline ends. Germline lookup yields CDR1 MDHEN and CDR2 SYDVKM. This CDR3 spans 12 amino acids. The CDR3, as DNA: TGTGCCAGCAGTCCGCCCGGGAAGACCCAGTACTTC. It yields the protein CASSPPGKTQYF.

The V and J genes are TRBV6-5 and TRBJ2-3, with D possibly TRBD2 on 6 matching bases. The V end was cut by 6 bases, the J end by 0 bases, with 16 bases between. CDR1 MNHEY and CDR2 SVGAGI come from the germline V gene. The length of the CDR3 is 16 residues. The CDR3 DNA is TGTGCCAGCAGCCCTCAGCGGGCGAGTAGCACAGATACGCAGTATTTT. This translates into CASSPQRASSTDTQYF.

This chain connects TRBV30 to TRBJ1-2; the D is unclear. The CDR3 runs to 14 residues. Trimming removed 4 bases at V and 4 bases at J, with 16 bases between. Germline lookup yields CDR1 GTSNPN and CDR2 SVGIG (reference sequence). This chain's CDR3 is CAWNPARAGYGYTF. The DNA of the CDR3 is TGTGCCTGGAACCCCGCCCGGGCAGGCTATGGCTACACCTTC.

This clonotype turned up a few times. The CDR3 region is CASSVPGTGSGYTF. In DNA form, the CDR3 reads TGTGCCAGCAGTGTTCCCGGGACAGGGAGCGGCTACACCTTC. The chain recombines TRBV6-1 with TRBJ1-2; 9 bases are shared with TRBD1. Germline loops: CDR1 MNHNS, CDR2 SASEGT. Trimming at V came to 4 bases and at J to 8 bases, leaving 8 bases not matched to a gene. The CDR3 covers 14 residues.

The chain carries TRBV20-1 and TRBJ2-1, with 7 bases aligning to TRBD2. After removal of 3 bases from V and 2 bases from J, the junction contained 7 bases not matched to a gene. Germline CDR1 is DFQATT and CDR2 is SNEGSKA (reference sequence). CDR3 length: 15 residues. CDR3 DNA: TGCAGTGCTAGTGGTAGCGGGTGGACCTACAATGAGCAGTTCTTC. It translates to CSASGSGWTYNEQFF.

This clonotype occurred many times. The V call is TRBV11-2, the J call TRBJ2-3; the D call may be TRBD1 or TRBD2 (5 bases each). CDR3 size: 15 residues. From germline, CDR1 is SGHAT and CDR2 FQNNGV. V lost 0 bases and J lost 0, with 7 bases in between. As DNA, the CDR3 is TGTGCCAGCAGCTTAGACGGGGACAGCACAGATACGCAGTATTTT. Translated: CASSLDGDSTDTQYF.

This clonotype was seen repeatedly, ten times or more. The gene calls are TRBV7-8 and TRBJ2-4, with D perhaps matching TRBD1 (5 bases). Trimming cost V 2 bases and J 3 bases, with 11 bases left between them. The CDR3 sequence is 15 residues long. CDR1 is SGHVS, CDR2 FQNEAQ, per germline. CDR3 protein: CASSLPRVGKNIQYF. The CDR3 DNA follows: TGTGCCAGCAGCTTACCCAGGGTCGGCAAAAACATTCAGTACTTC.

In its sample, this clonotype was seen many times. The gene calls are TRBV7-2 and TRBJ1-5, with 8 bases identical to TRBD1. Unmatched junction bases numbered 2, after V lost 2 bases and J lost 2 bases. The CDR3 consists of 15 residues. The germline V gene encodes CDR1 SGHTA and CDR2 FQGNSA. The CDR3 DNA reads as TGTGCCAGCAGCTTACAGGGGGCGGGCAATCAGCCCCAGCATTTT. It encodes CASSLQGAGNQPQHF.

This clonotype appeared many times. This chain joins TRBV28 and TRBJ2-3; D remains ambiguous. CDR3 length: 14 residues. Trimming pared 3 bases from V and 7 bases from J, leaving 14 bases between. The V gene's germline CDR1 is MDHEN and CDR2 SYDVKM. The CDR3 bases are TGTGCCAGCAGTTTTCCTCTAGGGATATATACGCAGTATTTT. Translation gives CASSFPLGIYTQYF.

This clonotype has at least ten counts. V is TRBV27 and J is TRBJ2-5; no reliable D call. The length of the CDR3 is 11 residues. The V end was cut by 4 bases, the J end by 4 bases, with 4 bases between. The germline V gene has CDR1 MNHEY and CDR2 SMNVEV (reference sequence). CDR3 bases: TGTGCCAGCAGTTCGCCAGAGACCCAGTACTTC. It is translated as CASSSPETQYF.